This TCR beta chain was identified during a study of blood T cell repertoires in COVID-19 (TCRdb year 2020). At the level of the whole study: Collaborator samples came from the United States, Italy and Spain and covered acute and convalescent phases of COVID-19. The material from the prospective study consisted of cDNA or gDNA derived from T cells, B-cell-depleted T cells, or PBMCs. Deeply sampled blood TCRbeta repertoires from subjects exposed to, actively infected with, or recovered from COVID-19 were included in the dataset. A freely available public database, intended as a resource for researchers studying the immune response to SARS-CoV-2, is where the repertoires were released. Samples came from the ongoing ImmuneRACE study (first 160 participants) plus 1,254 subjects from 6 global collaborators. A de-identified subject ID, COVID-19 status, age in years and sex were almost always included in the sample metadata. HLA class I and class II types, where available, came from metadata supplied by the sample provider rather than from assay-based typing. The study at large found these results: Clinical and demographic metadata were provided uncurated, with the amount varying by source and participant.

One collaborating source in Seattle enrolled patients during active infection and followed them longitudinally through the course of disease. Collaborating institutions collected whole blood in K2EDTA tubes following their own protocols. For TCRbeta analysis, collaborators shipped samples in one of three forms: frozen whole blood, isolated PBMCs, or DNA extracted from either of those sample types. About this clone: Its antigen is not yet known. No quality values exist for individual bases; no much larger clone is one base distant.

The immunoSEQ Assay, a bias-controlled multiplex PCR, was used to amplify TCRbeta CDR3 regions from genomic DNA. For the original study's pipeline: Nucleated cell counts per sample were estimated from amplification of reference gene primers within the assay. To quantify the absolute abundance of each unique TCRbeta CDR3 rearrangement, sequence reads were collapsed and filtered. For each sample, productive Simpson clonality was calculated as the square root of Simpson's diversity index across productive rearrangements. TCRdb holds this immuneACCESS table with in-frame rearrangements only. Some clones are missing; in checked studies, unresolved V genes explain under half, and the rest has no known cause. The V and J calls and clone size come from that table; D and trimming were worked out from the DNA. This sample gives approximately 300,000 clones in total; approximately 85% of them show up just once. Of the sample, 0.85% to 0.9% is held by the ten largest clones.

The cysteine opens and the phenylalanine closes a CDR3 of 13 amino acids. Left in the record is the CDR3 DNA by itself, 39 bases read in frame from the first base. Trimming at the junction amounts to 3 bases on V and 6 bases on J, and the germline ends lie 6 bases apart. Recombination linked TRBV12-3 or TRBV12-4 to TRBJ1-6; the D gene assignment is ambiguous. This clonotype was sampled from a human donor with COVID-19, enrolled during active disease. The donor label of this sample is uncertain. Sequencing input: peripheral blood. The DNA is TGTGCCAGCAGTTTGTGGCCTAATTCACCCCTCCACTTT. Its amino acids are CASSLWPNSPLHF.